Below are 20 T cell receptor beta chains sequenced from a single sample in a study of early T cells in non-severe SARS-CoV-2 infection. TCRdb re-analysed the 5' RACE reads in MiXCR, keeping a single row per CDR3 protein. The table records more than 50,000 distinct CDR3 sequences, 10% to 15% of them present only once. Sequencing used whole blood. The source is an adult who was a healthcare worker with PCR-confirmed SARS-CoV-2 infection or an uninfected control (not recorded which).

This clonotype is termed medium-sized. The chain has TRBV4-3 and TRBJ2-3; 8 nucleotides align to TRBD1. V lost 8 bases to trimming and J lost 4 bases; unmatched junction nucleotides: 8. The CDR3 totals 14 residues. CDR1 is LGHNA and CDR2 is YSLEER in the germline V gene. The CDR3 nucleotides are TGCGCCAGCTCCCTCGGACAGGGAGCAGATACGCAGTATTTT. Residues: CASSLGQGADTQYF.

The V call is TRBV3-1, the J call TRBJ2-4; D perhaps matches TRBD1 (5 bases). Germline CDR1 reads LGHDT; CDR2 reads YNNKEL (reference sequence). V was clipped by 0 bases and J by 5 bases, with 8 bases between them. The CDR3 has 14 amino acids. The CDR3 protein is CASSQEDSQNIQYF. In DNA, the CDR3 is TGTGCCAGCAGCCAAGAAGACAGTCAAAACATTCAGTACTTC. The full variable domain, rest sourced from reference TRBV3-1 and TRBJ2-4, is DTAVSQTPKYLVTQMGNDKSIKCEQNLGHDTMYWYKQDSKKFLKIMFSYNNKELIINETVPNRFSPKSPDKAHLNLHINSLELGDSAVYFCASSQEDSQNIQYFGAGTRLSVL.

The table lists this clonotype with many counts. CDR3 DNA sequence: TGCAGTGCTTCCCGGACAGGACCCACTGAAGCTTTCTTT. Protein sequence: CSASRTGPTEAFF. The chain recombines TRBV20-1 with TRBJ1-1; TRBD1 agrees at 7 bases. The germline gives CDR1 DFQATT, CDR2 SNEGSKA (reference sequence). The CDR3 spans 13 residues. V lost 5 bases to trimming and J lost 4 bases; unmatched junction nucleotides: 7.

This clonotype occurred many times. The chain joins TRBV28 to TRBJ2-3, with D uncertain. In germline, CDR1 is MDHEN, CDR2 SYDVKM. V was trimmed by 5 bases and J by 5 bases, leaving 5 bases between them. The CDR3 is 11 residues long. The chain's CDR3 is CASSIIDTQYF. CDR3 sequence (DNA): TGTGCCAGCAGTATAATAGATACGCAGTATTTT.

This clonotype has just a few counts. The rearrangement joins TRBV18 to TRBJ2-1; 7 bases line up with TRBD1. Looked up from germline, CDR1 is KGHSH and CDR2 is LQKENI. Trimming at V came to 0 bases and at J to 8 bases, leaving 10 bases not matched to a gene. CDR3 size: 16 residues. In DNA, the CDR3 is TGTGCCAGCTCACCACCGTCGGGCCTGCAGGGGGATGAGCAGTTCTTC. Protein sequence: CASSPPSGLQGDEQFF.

In its sample, this clonotype was seen a few times. V gene TRBV9 combines with J gene TRBJ2-3; 12 positions agree with TRBD2. CDR1 SGDLS and CDR2 YYNGEE come from the germline V gene. The CDR3 spans 18 residues. V was pared by 4 bases and J by 2 bases, with 11 bases of the junction left unmatched. CDR3 loop: CASSSRSTSGGSTDTQYF. In nucleotides, the CDR3 is TGTGCCAGCAGCTCGAGATCGACTAGCGGGGGCTCCACAGATACGCAGTATTTT.

This sequence joins TRBV7-9 and TRBJ1-1; TRBD1 aligns across 8 bases. The trim removed 4 bases at V and 6 bases at J, leaving 4 bases unmatched. CDR3 length: 13 amino acids. Germline V lookup: CDR1 SEHNR, CDR2 FQNEAQ (reference sequence). The CDR3 sequence: CASSWGQAAEAFF. CDR3 in DNA: TGTGCCAGCAGCTGGGGACAGGCTGCTGAAGCTTTCTTT.

The CDR3 bases are TGTGCCAGCAGCTTAAGTAACACAGTGGAGCCCCAGCATTTT. It codes for CASSLSNTVEPQHF. The chain employs TRBV7-2 and TRBJ1-5; D gene ambiguous. The CDR3 is made up of 14 amino acids. V lost 2 bases and J lost 8, with 13 bases in between. Per germline, CDR1 SGHTA and CDR2 FQGNSA.

The chain combines TRBV27 with TRBJ2-3, with TRBD2 matching over 8 bases. Losses at the gene ends were 9 bases for V and 4 bases for J; bases not matched to a gene: 9. The germline V gene has CDR1 MNHEY and CDR2 SMNVEV (reference sequence). This CDR3 contains 14 residues. The chain's CDR3 is CASLIRTSPDTQYF. CDR3 coding DNA: TGTGCCAGTCTAATCCGGACTAGCCCAGATACGCAGTATTTT.

This clonotype was found a few times. This sequence joins TRBV4-1 and TRBJ2-7; 10 bases line up with TRBD2. CDR1 and CDR2 (germline): MGHRA, YSYEKL. J gave up 3 bases and V 4 bases, and 15 bases lay outside the gene matches. The CDR3 has 18 residues. The CDR3 nucleotides read TGCGCCAGCAGCCCCTTCGGGCCAATAGCGGGAGGCCACTACGAGCAGTACTTC. This translates into CASSPFGPIAGGHYEQYF.

This clonotype was found a few times. The CDR3 loop is CASSPRGYEQYF. CDR3 in DNA: TGTGCCAGCAGCCCCAGGGGCTACGAGCAGTACTTC. The chain is built from TRBV14 and TRBJ2-7; D is perhaps TRBD1 (6 bases). CDR3 length equals 12 residues. V was trimmed by 4 bases and J by 3 bases, leaving 7 bases between them. Germline CDR1 reads SGHDN; CDR2 reads FVKESK.

This clonotype was observed a few times. The chain carries TRBV5-1 and TRBJ2-5; tentatively, D is TRBD1 (6 bases). Germline-derived CDR1 and CDR2 are SGHRS and YFSETQ. The length of the CDR3 is 13 residues. The V end was cut by 3 bases, the J end by 1 base, with 7 bases between. This chain's CDR3 is CASSSQGQETQYF. DNA for the CDR3: TGCGCCAGCAGCTCACAGGGCCAAGAGACCCAGTACTTC.

This clonotype was detected a few times. The chain links TRBV11-2 to TRBJ1-2, with 7 bases identical to TRBD1. The junction had 3 bases not matched to a gene; V was cut back by 1 base and J by 7 bases. Germline V gene lookup returns CDR1 SGHAT and CDR2 FQNNGV. CDR3 length: 13 amino acids. The DNA for the CDR3 is TGTGCCAGCAGCTTAGTAGGGGGCCGTGGCTACACCTTC. Translation: CASSLVGGRGYTF.

The table lists this clonotype with many counts. CDR3 in DNA: TGTGCCAGCAGTTTAAGAGGCACTGAAGCTTTCTTT. Translation: CASSLRGTEAFF. This chain joins TRBV27 and TRBJ1-1; D is ambiguous. Germline V gene sequence: CDR1 MNHEY, CDR2 SMNVEV (reference sequence). The CDR3 covers 12 residues. Trimming took 2 bases from V and 4 from J, leaving 5 bases between them.

This clonotype was counted between two and nine times. CDR3 residues: CASSFGTSTANEQFF. CDR3 sequence (DNA): TGTGCCAGCAGCTTTGGGACTAGCACAGCCAATGAGCAGTTCTTC. The chain carries TRBV11-1 and TRBJ2-1, with 9 bases identical to TRBD2. The germline V gene encodes CDR1 SGHAT and CDR2 FQDESV (reference sequence). This CDR3 has 15 residues. V gave up 3 bases and J gave up 6 bases; unmatched junction bases: 6.

CDR3 sequence reads: CSVQTSGNIQYF. CDR3 nucleotides: TGCAGCGTACAGACTAGCGGAAACATTCAGTACTTC. V is TRBV29-1 and J is TRBJ2-4; TRBD2 matches at 9 bases. The junction had 3 bases not matched to a gene; V was cut back by 6 bases and J by 6 bases. Germline V lookup: CDR1 SQVTM, CDR2 ANQGSEA. There are 12 residues in the CDR3.

This chain links TRBV5-1 with TRBJ1-4, with a tentative D call TRBD1 (6 bases). The CDR3 is made up of 14 amino acids. The ends were cut back, 4 bases at V and 3 bases at J, with 10 bases in the middle. The germline V gene encodes CDR1 SGHRS and CDR2 YFSETQ. For the CDR3, the DNA is TGCGCCAGCAGCGCGGACAGCCCTAATGAAAAACTGTTTTTT. Its translation is CASSADSPNEKLFF.

The gene calls are TRBV7-9 and TRBJ2-1; no reliable D call. V was shortened by 8 bases and J by 6 bases, with 14 bases between the two germline ends. Germline V gene sequence: CDR1 SEHNR, CDR2 FQNEAQ (reference sequence). The CDR3 extends over 13 amino acids. The chain's CDR3 is CASRDFTGNEQFF. DNA of the CDR3: TGTGCCAGCCGCGACTTCACGGGCAATGAGCAGTTCTTC.

This clonotype appeared a few times. V and J are TRBV20-1 and TRBJ2-5; D call uncertain. Germline V CDR1 and CDR2: DFQATT, SNEGSKA (reference sequence). The CDR3 runs 12 residues. V lost 5 bases to trimming and J lost 0 bases, with 7 bases between them. The CDR3 DNA follows: TGCAGTGCTCCGCGTCACCAAGAGACCCAGTACTTC. It specifies CSAPRHQETQYF.

This sequence joins TRBV2 and TRBJ2-7; 7 bases map to TRBD2. With 7 bases clipped from V and 6 bases from J, the junction kept 6 bases outside the gene matches. The CDR3 has 12 residues. Germline lookup yields CDR1 SNHLY and CDR2 FYNNEI. As DNA, the CDR3 is TGTGCCAGCAAGCGGGAATCATTCGAGCAGTACTTC. Translated, it gives CASKRESFEQYF.